This paragraph reports one T cell receptor beta chain. Its target is not known. These data belong to a study of T cells in localized non-small cell lung cancer. Study-wide points: There was an association of higher blood T cell density with longer overall survival. Because sequencing included only one region (of the tumor), heterogeneity remains possible. Turning up in adjacent lung were a median roughly 60 of the top 100 tumor clones. Uninvolved adjacent lung had more T cell clonality than any other tissue, topping tumor.

Clones were sequenced by immunoSEQ multiplex PCR, and TCRdb holds only the in-frame ones, with some missing. Among fewer than 40,000 clones listed, 75% to 90% were seen once. V was shortened by 5 bases and J by 0 bases, with 11 bases between the two germline ends. This CDR3 region has 14 residues. CDR1 is SGHTA, CDR2 FQGNSA, per germline. The clonotype originates from a man between 40 and 69 years old with stage III lung adenocarcinoma. The chain links TRBV7-2 to TRBJ2-7; D gene unclear. This material consisted of peripheral blood mononuclear cells, taken before any cancer treatment. The CDR3 protein is CASSLGFSSYEQYF. The CDR3 DNA follows: TGTGCCAGCAGCCTAGGATTTTCCTCCTACGAGCAGTACTTC.